This T cell receptor beta chain was sequenced during a study of T cells after yellow fever vaccination. The CDR3 has 15 amino acids. V was shortened by 0 bases and J by 10 bases, with 16 bases between the two germline ends. From germline, CDR1 is DFQATT and CDR2 SNEGSKA (reference sequence). UMIs and a universal primer site were added when TCR cDNA was made by 5'RACE template switching. Each CDR3 protein is one row after TCRdb ran MiXCR on the 5' RACE reads. The repertoire has 300,000 to 400,000 distinct CDR3 sequences, around 8.1% of them found once; the top ten carry roughly a sixth. This clonotype was counted a few times.

The V gene is TRBV20-1, the J gene TRBJ1-6; D might be TRBD1 (5 bases). The receptor was isolated from a man aged 18-30 years who received the YFV17D yellow fever vaccine. The sequenced sample was PBMCs, obtained roughly 47 days after the first yellow fever vaccination. The CDR3 coding sequence is TGCAGTGCTAGAGATGACGCCCGCGGGGGGTCACCCCTCCACTTT. It specifies CSARDDARGGSPLHF.